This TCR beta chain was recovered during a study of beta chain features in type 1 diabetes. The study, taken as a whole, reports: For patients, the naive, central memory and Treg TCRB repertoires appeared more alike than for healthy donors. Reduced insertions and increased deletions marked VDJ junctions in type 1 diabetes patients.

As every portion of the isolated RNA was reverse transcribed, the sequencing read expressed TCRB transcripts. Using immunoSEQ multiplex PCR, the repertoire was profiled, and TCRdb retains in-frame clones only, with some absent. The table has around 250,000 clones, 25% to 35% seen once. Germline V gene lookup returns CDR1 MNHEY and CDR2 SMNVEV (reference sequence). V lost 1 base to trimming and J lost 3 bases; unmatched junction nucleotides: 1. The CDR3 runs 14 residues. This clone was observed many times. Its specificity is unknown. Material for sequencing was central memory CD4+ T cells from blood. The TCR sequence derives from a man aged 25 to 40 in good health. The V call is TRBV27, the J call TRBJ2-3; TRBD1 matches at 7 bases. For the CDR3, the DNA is TGTGCCAGCAGTTTATGGGGACAGACAGATACGCAGTATTTT. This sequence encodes CASSLWGQTDTQYF.